This TCR beta chain emerged from a study of cytomegalovirus exposure and HLA in healthy donors. This CDR3 has 14 amino acids. V lost 1 base, J lost 4 bases, and 10 bases lay in between. CDR1 is MGHRA and CDR2 is YSYEKL in the germline V gene. Generated by immunoSEQ multiplex PCR, the TCRdb table keeps only in-frame clones and is missing some. The sample has more than 150,000 clones; more than 75% are singletons. Sample: PBMCs. The TCR was taken from a man younger than 35 in good health and CMV-seronegative. The chain uses TRBV4-1 and TRBJ2-5; D might be TRBD1 (5 bases). The CDR3: CASSQGGMRETQYF. The CDR3 DNA reads as TGCGCCAGCAGCCAAGGGGGCATGAGAGAGACCCAGTACTTC.